What follows is one TCR beta chain and its context. There are 13 residues in the CDR3. Deletions cut 5 bases from V and 1 base from J, with 8 bases between. CDR1 and CDR2 from the germline V gene are MDHEN and SYDVKM. This sample stems from a study of shared clonotypes between healthy human individuals. Across the study: Per donor, three plates held CD4 naive cells, three held CD4 memory, two held CD8 naive and one held CD8 memory.

The CD4+ fraction was divided into a CD45RA+ naive subset and a CD45RA-negative memory subset. Researchers divided each subset's genomic DNA evenly across several immunoSEQ plates. Replicate sorted-subset PCRs were loaded with approximately 190 ng DNA, roughly 33,000 T cell genomes. Assay used: immunoSEQ multiplex PCR; TCRdb lists only in-frame clones, some missing. The sample lists some 1.5 million clones; roughly 96% were seen once. The V and J genes are TRBV28 and TRBJ1-2; no reliable D call. Sequencing input: naive CD4+ T cells sorted from blood. Subset described: CD45RA+ positively selected. The TCR was taken from a man aged 25-45 years in good health. This CDR3 reads CASSEVFNYGYTF. The CDR3 DNA reads as TGTGCCAGCAGTGAAGTTTTTAACTATGGCTACACCTTC.